Listed below are T cell receptor beta chains from one sample, sequenced in a study of T-cell reconstitution after alpha-beta-depleted transplantation in children. TCRdb ran MiXCR on the PCR reads and lists one entry per CDR3 protein. The data contain about a million distinct CDR3 sequences, about 29% of them singletons. The sample consisted of PBMCs, mostly from graft donor cells, taken 360 days after TCRalphabeta/CD19-depleted stem cell transplant. These TCRs come from a boy under three years old who had a stem cell transplant for SCID, so the T cells may come from the graft donor. Each CDR3 is given with its conserved first and last residue. The D gene is left open where the match is weak. Rows may omit the clone size; those that give it use once, few, many or a size class.

clone size	V gene	D gene	J gene	CDR3 DNA	CDR3 protein
few	TRBV6-5	-	TRBJ2-5	TGTGCCAGCAGTTACTCGATCTGGTCAGGGCCGTACCAAGAGACCCAGTACTTC	CASSYSIWSGPYQETQYF
-	TRBV6-5	TRBD2	TRBJ2-1	TGTGCCAGCAGTTTCGGACGTACTAGCGGGGGGGCCCACAATGAGCAGTTCTTC	CASSFGRTSGGAHNEQFF
-	TRBV12-3/TRBV12-4	-	TRBJ2-3	TGTGCCAGCAAAGGGGACTCCCCCACAGATACGCAGTATTTT	CASKGDSPTDTQYF
-	TRBV4-3	-	TRBJ1-5	TGCGCCAGCAGCCAAGATCCACACAGCAATCAGCCCCAGCATTTT	CASSQDPHSNQPQHF
-	TRBV7-2	-	TRBJ2-1	TGTGCCAGCAGCTTAGTAGGGCGGATATATGATGAGCAGTTCTTC	CASSLVGRIYDEQFF
-	TRBV6-5	-	TRBJ2-1	TGTGCCAGCAGCCAAGATCGAGGGAGGCAGTTCTTC	CASSQDRGRQFF
-	TRBV12-3/TRBV12-4	TRBD2	TRBJ2-3	TGTGCCAGCAGTCCTCTAGCGGGGGGAACCACAGATACGCAGTATTTT	CASSPLAGGTTDTQYF
-	TRBV2	-	TRBJ2-5	TGTGCCAGCAGTGGGGGGCTGGGAGAGACCCAGTACTTC	CASSGGLGETQYF
-	TRBV7-2	TRBD2	TRBJ2-1	TGTGCCAGCAGCTTGGCGACTAGCGGGGGTTACAATGAGCAGTTCTTC	CASSLATSGGYNEQFF
-	TRBV9	TRBD2	TRBJ2-5	TGTGCCAGCAGCTTTCCCGGACGCGGGGGGACCCAGTACTTC	CASSFPGRGGTQYF
-	TRBV7-1	TRBD2	TRBJ2-2	TGTGCCAGCAGCTCACGACTAGCGGGAGAGCACACCGGGGAGCTGTTTTTT	CASSSRLAGEHTGELFF
-	TRBV20-1	-	TRBJ2-7	TGCAGTGCTAGAGATCAGACCTACGAGCAGTACTTC	CSARDQTYEQYF
-	TRBV4-3	-	TRBJ2-3	TGCGCCAGCAGCCAAGAAGGCCCCGACAGGTTTAGCACAGATACGCAGTATTTT	CASSQEGPDRFSTDTQYF
few	TRBV20-1	TRBD1	TRBJ1-5	TGCAGTGCTACCTCTCAGGGGGGGTTCGATCAGCCCCAGCATTTT	CSATSQGGFDQPQHF
-	TRBV5-1	-	TRBJ2-7	TGCGCCAGCAGCCCGGACATTGACTACGAGCAGTACTTC	CASSPDIDYEQYF
-	TRBV5-5	-	TRBJ2-3	TGTGCCAGCAGCTTGATGGTCACTCCGATCACAGATACGCAGTATTTT	CASSLMVTPITDTQYF
-	TRBV7-9	-	TRBJ2-7	TGTGCCAGCAGCGGTCTTCGCACCTACGAGCAGTACTTC	CASSGLRTYEQYF
few	TRBV7-2	-	TRBJ2-7	TGTGCCAGCAGCTTAAGGGGGGTCTCGGGTGAGCAGTACTTC	CASSLRGVSGEQYF
-	TRBV19	-	TRBJ1-1	TGTGCCAGTAGTATGTGGGGGAGGAACACTGAAGCTTTCTTT	CASSMWGRNTEAFF
-	TRBV5-8	TRBD1	TRBJ2-1	TGTGCCAGCAGCTTCCGACAGGGGGCGGGGAATGAGCAGTTCTTC	CASSFRQGAGNEQFF
-	TRBV5-1	TRBD1	TRBJ2-5	TGCGCCAGCAGCTTCAGGGGGACAGCAGGACAAGAGACCCAGTACTTC	CASSFRGTAGQETQYF
many	TRBV18	TRBD2	TRBJ2-5	TGTGCCAGCTCAAAGGGACTAGATAAAGAGACCCAGTACTTC	CASSKGLDKETQYF
-	TRBV7-8	-	TRBJ1-3	TGTGCCAGCAGCTTAGTTGGCAGAGCGAACTCTGGAAACACCATATATTTT	CASSLVGRANSGNTIYF
few	TRBV12-3/TRBV12-4	-	TRBJ2-7	TGTGCCAGCAGTTTGACGGACAACTCCTACGAGCAGTACTTC	CASSLTDNSYEQYF
few	TRBV5-1	-	TRBJ2-1	TGCGCCAGCAGCTTTGCGGGGTATGAGCAGTTCTTC	CASSFAGYEQFF
few	TRBV28	-	TRBJ2-6	TGTGCCAGCAGGGGGATTACTGGGGCCAACGTCCTGACTTTC	CASRGITGANVLTF
few	TRBV5-6	TRBD2	TRBJ2-1	TGTGCCAGCAGCTTGCTAGCGGGGGGGCTTCGGGGTGAGCAGTTCTTC	CASSLLAGGLRGEQFF
few	TRBV2	TRBD1	TRBJ2-7	TGTGCCAGCAGTGAAGCGACAGGGGACTACGAGCAGTACTTC	CASSEATGDYEQYF
-	TRBV12-3/TRBV12-4	TRBD2	TRBJ2-1	TGTGCCAGCAGCCGGAAACCGGGACTAGCGGGGGGGCCCTCCTACAATGAGCAGTTCTTC	CASSRKPGLAGGPSYNEQFF
-	TRBV3-1	-	TRBJ1-1	TGTGCCAGCAGCCCCCGGCAGGCCCATGAAGCTTTCTTT	CASSPRQAHEAFF
-	TRBV4-2	TRBD2	TRBJ2-7	TGTGCCAGCAGCCGTTTGACAGGGAGTGGGACTAGCGTAAGCGAGCAGTACTTC	CASSRLTGSGTSVSEQYF
-	TRBV7-8	TRBD2	TRBJ2-7	TGTGCCAGCAGCTTCCTAGGCGGGGGACTGGACGAGCAGTACTTC	CASSFLGGGLDEQYF
-	TRBV7-7	TRBD1	TRBJ1-4	TGTGCCAGCAGCCCAATACTAACAGGGGGTAATGAAAAACTGTTTTTT	CASSPILTGGNEKLFF
-	TRBV15	-	TRBJ2-7	TGTGCCACCAGCAGAGCAGGGGAGATCTCCTACGAGCAGTACTTC	CATSRAGEISYEQYF
-	TRBV6-2/TRBV6-3	-	TRBJ2-7	TGTGCCAGCGCTCCGGAGGCGTACGAGCAGTACTTC	CASAPEAYEQYF
once	TRBV3-1	-	TRBJ2-5	TGTGCCAGCAGCGGAGAGACCGGGGCCCTGGAGACCCAGTACTTC	CASSGETGALETQYF
few	TRBV12-3/TRBV12-4	-	TRBJ1-2	TGTGCCAGCAGTTCAGGGACAATCGACTATGGCTACACCTTC	CASSSGTIDYGYTF
-	TRBV3-1	-	TRBJ2-1	TGTGCCAGCAGCCAAGATCAGTCCCAGTTCTTC	CASSQDQSQFF
-	TRBV4-2	TRBD2	TRBJ2-1	TGTGCCAGCAGCCAAGACCCCGCCCCGCGGGGGTTCAATGAGCAGTTCTTC	CASSQDPAPRGFNEQFF
once	TRBV2	-	TRBJ2-1	TGTGCCAGCACCCGGGCCCTTCCGGGTGAGCAGTTCTTC	CASTRALPGEQFF
few	TRBV5-5	TRBD1	TRBJ2-5	TGTGCCAGCAGCTCCGTCGACAGGGGATGGCAAGAGACCCAGTACTTC	CASSSVDRGWQETQYF
few	TRBV10-2	TRBD2	TRBJ2-3	TGCGCCAGCAGTATCAGCGGGGGCCGCACAGATACGCAGTATTTT	CASSISGGRTDTQYF
-	TRBV20-1	TRBD2	TRBJ2-1	TGCAGTGCTAGGTCGAGACTAGCGGGGGGGCCCGTCAATGAGCAGTTCTTC	CSARSRLAGGPVNEQFF